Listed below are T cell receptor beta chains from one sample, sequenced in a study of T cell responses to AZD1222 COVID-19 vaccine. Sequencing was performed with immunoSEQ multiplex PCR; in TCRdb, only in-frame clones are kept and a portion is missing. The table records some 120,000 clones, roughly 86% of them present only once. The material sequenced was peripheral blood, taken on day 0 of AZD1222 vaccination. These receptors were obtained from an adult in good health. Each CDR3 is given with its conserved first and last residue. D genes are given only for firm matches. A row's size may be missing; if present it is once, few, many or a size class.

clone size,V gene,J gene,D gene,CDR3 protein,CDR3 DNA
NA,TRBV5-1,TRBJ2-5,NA,CATTLGETQYF,TGCGCCACTACCCTCGGAGAGACCCAGTACTTC
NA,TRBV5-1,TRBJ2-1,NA,CASSPGDEYNEQFF,TGCGCCAGCAGCCCCGGGGACGAGTACAATGAGCAGTTCTTC
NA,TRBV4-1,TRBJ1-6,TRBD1,CASSHVVRGTGGSPLHF,TGCGCCAGCAGCCATGTAGTCCGGGGGACAGGGGGATCACCCCTCCACTTT
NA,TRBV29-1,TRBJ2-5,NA,CSAPLGQGVETQYF,TGCAGCGCCCCTTTAGGGCAAGGCGTCGAGACCCAGTACTTC
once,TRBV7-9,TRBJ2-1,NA,CASSQGLTNEQFF,TGTGCCAGCAGCCAAGGCCTAACGAATGAGCAGTTCTTC
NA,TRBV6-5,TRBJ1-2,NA,CASSYAIDYGYTF,TGTGCCAGCAGTTACGCAATAGACTATGGCTACACCTTC
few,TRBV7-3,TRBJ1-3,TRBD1,CASSLTRPGQGDSGNTIYF,TGTGCCAGCAGCTTAACGAGGCCGGGACAGGGGGACTCTGGAAACACCATATATTTT
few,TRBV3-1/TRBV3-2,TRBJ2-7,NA,CASSQEGTHYEQYF,TGTGCCAGCAGCCAAGAGGGGACCCACTACGAGCAGTACTTC
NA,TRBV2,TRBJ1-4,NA,CASSVSPVRDVGEKLFF,TGTGCCAGCAGTGTGTCCCCCGTGAGGGACGTTGGGGAAAAACTGTTTTTT
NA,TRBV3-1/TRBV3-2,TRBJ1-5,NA,CASSQVGQPQHF,TGTGCCAGCAGCCAAGTAGGTCAGCCCCAGCATTTT
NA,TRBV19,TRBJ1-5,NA,CASSIGAPFSNQPQHF,TGTGCCAGTAGTATAGGGGCTCCCTTTAGCAATCAGCCCCAGCATTTT
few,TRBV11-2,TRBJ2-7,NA,CASSSRSPVGGLEQYF,TGTGCCAGCAGCTCACGTTCCCCGGTGGGGGGCCTTGAGCAGTACTTC
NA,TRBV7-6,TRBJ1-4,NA,CASSSRQPTNEKLFF,TGTGCCAGCAGCTCGAGACAGCCAACTAATGAAAAACTGTTTTTT
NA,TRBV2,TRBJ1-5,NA,CASRFAGTRYSNQPQHF,TGTGCCAGCAGATTCGCCGGGACAAGGTATAGCAATCAGCCCCAGCATTTT
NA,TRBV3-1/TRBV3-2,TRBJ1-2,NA,CASSQGSRNYGYTF,TGTGCCAGCAGCCAAGGGTCCCGTAACTATGGCTACACCTTC
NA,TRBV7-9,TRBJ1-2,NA,CASSPNWGGETRGYTF,TGTGCCAGCAGCCCGAATTGGGGGGGCGAAACCCGCGGCTACACCTTC
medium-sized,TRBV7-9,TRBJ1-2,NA,CASSLTNYGYTF,TGTGCCAGCAGCCTCACCAACTATGGCTACACCTTC
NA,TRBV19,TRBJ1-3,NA,CASTGRASGGTIYF,TGTGCCAGTACCGGGCGGGCCTCAGGAGGCACCATATATTTT
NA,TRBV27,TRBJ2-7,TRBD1,CASSPDRGEQYF,TGTGCCAGCAGTCCAGACAGGGGGGAACAGTACTTC
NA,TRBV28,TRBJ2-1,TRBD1,CASSTGQDNEQFF,TGTGCCAGCAGCACCGGACAGGACAATGAGCAGTTCTTC
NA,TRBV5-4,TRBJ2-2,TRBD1,CASSLGWTGDTGELFF,TGTGCCAGCAGCTTGGGATGGACAGGGGATACCGGGGAGCTGTTTTTT
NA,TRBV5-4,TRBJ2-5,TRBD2,CASSSLAGGGWTQYF,TGTGCCAGCAGCTCCCTAGCGGGGGGAGGGTGGACCCAGTACTTC
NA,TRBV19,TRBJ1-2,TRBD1,CASSLRQGAYGYTF,TGTGCCAGTAGTTTACGACAGGGGGCCTATGGCTACACCTTC
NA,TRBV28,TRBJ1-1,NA,CASSFEDRDRAFF,TGTGCCAGCAGTTTTGAGGACCGGGACCGGGCTTTCTTT
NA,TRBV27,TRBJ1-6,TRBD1,CASSRDSFSYNSPLHF,TGTGCCAGCAGCCGGGACAGTTTCTCCTATAATTCACCCCTCCACTTT
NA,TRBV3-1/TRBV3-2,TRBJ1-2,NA,CASSQERARGDYGYTF,TGTGCCAGCAGCCAAGAACGGGCCCGGGGAGATTATGGCTACACCTTC
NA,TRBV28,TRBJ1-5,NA,CASSRAEQANQPQHF,TGTGCCAGCAGTCGCGCGGAGCAGGCCAATCAGCCCCAGCATTTT
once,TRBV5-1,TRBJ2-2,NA,CASSLGQGGTGELFF,TGCGCCAGCAGCTTGGGACAGGGAGGGACCGGGGAGCTGTTTTTT
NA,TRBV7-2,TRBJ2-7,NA,CASSFRGGRASSYEQYF,TGTGCCAGCAGCTTTCGGGGCGGCAGGGCGAGCTCCTACGAGCAGTACTTC
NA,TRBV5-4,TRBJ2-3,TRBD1,CASSLRTGTDLTDTQYF,TGTGCCAGCAGCCTTCGGACCGGGACAGATCTCACAGATACGCAGTATTTT
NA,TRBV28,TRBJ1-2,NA,CASSLNPGYDGYTF,TGTGCCAGCAGTTTAAATCCGGGGTATGATGGCTACACCTTC
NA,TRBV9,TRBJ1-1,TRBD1,CASSEEAGGLPEAFF,TGTGCCAGCAGCGAGGAGGCAGGGGGCCTGCCTGAAGCTTTCTTT
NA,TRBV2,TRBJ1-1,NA,CASRERLREAFF,TGTGCCAGCAGGGAAAGGCTCAGGGAAGCTTTCTTT
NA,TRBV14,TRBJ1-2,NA,CASSRTEYGYTF,TGTGCCAGCAGCAGGACCGAATATGGCTACACCTTC
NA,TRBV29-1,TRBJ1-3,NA,CSVEDQQSGNTIYF,TGCAGCGTTGAAGATCAACAGTCTGGAAACACCATATATTTT
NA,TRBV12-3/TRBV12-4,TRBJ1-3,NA,CASSQGVHTIYF,TGTGCCAGCAGTCAAGGGGTACACACCATATATTTT
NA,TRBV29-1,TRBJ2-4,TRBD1,CSVRGRLAKNIQYF,TGCAGCGTCAGGGGGAGACTAGCCAAAAACATTCAGTACTTC
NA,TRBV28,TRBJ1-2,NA,CACGGRYGYTF,TGTGCCTGCGGAGGACGGTATGGCTACACCTTC
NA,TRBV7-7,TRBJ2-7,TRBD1,CASSLDRGDEQYF,TGTGCCAGCAGCTTAGACAGGGGAGACGAGCAGTACTTC
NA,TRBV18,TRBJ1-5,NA,CASSGQLSNQPQHF,TGTGCCAGCTCAGGGCAGCTTAGCAATCAGCCCCAGCATTTT
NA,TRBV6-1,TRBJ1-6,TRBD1,CASSEGQGDNSPLHF,TGTGCCAGCAGTGAAGGACAGGGTGATAATTCACCCCTCCACTTT
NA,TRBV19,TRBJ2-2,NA,CASSPGVGELFF,TGTGCCAGTTCCCCGGGTGTCGGGGAGCTGTTTTTT
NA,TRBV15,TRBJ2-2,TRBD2,CATSSGGAGYNANTGELFF,TGTGCCACCAGCAGCGGGGGAGCGGGATACAACGCGAACACCGGGGAGCTGTTTTTT
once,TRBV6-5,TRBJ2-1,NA,CASSVPGTRGFF,TGTGCCAGCAGCGTCCCGGGAACTAGAGGGTTCTTC
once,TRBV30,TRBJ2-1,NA,CAWSSIGLEQFF,TGTGCCTGGAGTTCGATCGGCCTAGAGCAGTTCTTC
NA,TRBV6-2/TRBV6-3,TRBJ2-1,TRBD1,CASSVAPNRGGGGEQFF,TGTGCCAGCAGTGTCGCCCCGAACAGGGGTGGTGGGGGTGAGCAGTTCTTC
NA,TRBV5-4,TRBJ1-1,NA,CASSHGGAGSEAFF,TGTGCCAGCAGCCACGGGGGGGCCGGCTCTGAAGCTTTCTTT
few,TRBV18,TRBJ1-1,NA,CASSPRQTNTEAFF,TGTGCCAGCTCACCACGACAGACGAACACTGAAGCTTTCTTT
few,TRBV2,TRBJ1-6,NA,CAGDKGGAPLHF,TGTGCCGGAGACAAGGGGGGGGCACCCCTCCACTTT
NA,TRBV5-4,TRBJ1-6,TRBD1,CASSSGAGQGHSPLHF,TGTGCCAGCAGCTCAGGCGCGGGACAGGGACATTCACCCCTCCACTTT
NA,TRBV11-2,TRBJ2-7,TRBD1,CASSSGQRYEQYF,TGTGCCAGCAGCTCGGGACAGAGGTACGAGCAGTACTTC
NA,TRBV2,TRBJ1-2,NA,CATRDGDYGYTF,TGTGCCACCCGGGACGGGGACTATGGCTACACCTTC
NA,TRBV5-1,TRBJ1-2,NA,CASKVAGFDYGYTF,TGCGCCAGCAAGGTGGCGGGGTTTGACTATGGCTACACCTTC
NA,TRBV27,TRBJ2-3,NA,CASSPRGATDTQYF,TGTGCCAGCAGTCCCCGGGGGGCCACAGATACGCAGTATTTT
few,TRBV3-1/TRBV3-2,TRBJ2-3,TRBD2,CASTENFGSGSTDTQYF,TGTGCCAGCACCGAGAACTTCGGTAGCGGGAGCACAGATACGCAGTATTTT
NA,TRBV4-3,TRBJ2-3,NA,CASSLAYGGTDTQYF,TGCGCCAGCAGTCTAGCGTACGGGGGCACAGATACGCAGTATTTT
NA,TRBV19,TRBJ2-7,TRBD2,CASSIGLAGVEQYF,TGTGCCAGTAGTATCGGGCTAGCGGGAGTTGAGCAGTACTTC
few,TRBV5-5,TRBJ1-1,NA,CASSATGWGTEAFF,TGTGCCAGCAGCGCTACGGGGTGGGGAACTGAAGCTTTCTTT
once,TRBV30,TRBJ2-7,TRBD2,CAWSSSGRADYEQYF,TGTGCCTGGAGTAGCAGCGGGAGGGCAGACTACGAGCAGTACTTC
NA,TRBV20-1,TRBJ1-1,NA,CSAPGQRVAFF,TGCAGTGCTCCGGGGCAGAGGGTAGCTTTCTTT